One sample yielded the 4 T cell receptor beta chains listed below, sequenced in a study of T cell repertoires in cytomegalovirus infection. Their cognate antigens are unknown. TCRdb reprocessed the reads with MiXCR, giving one entry per CDR3 protein. The sample carries some 350,000 distinct CDR3 sequences, about 35% recorded once. Sequencing used cultured PBMCs, obtained from culture after CMV antigen stimulation. The receptors shown here come from a human donor in good health (CMV status not recorded). Some clones in this sample may be carry-over from other donors' samples.

In its sample, this clonotype was seen a few times. The chain uses TRBV7-2 and TRBJ2-3, with 9 bases matching TRBD2. CDR3 length equals 16 residues. V shed 5 bases and J 0 bases; nucleotides not matched to a gene: 6. CDR1 is SGHTA and CDR2 is FQGNSA in the germline V gene. This CDR3 reads CASSQRLAGSTDTQYF. Here the CDR3 DNA reads TGTGCCAGCAGCCAGAGGCTAGCGGGAAGCACAGATACGCAGTATTTT.

To note about this clonotype: Mismatch with germline at one junction end may stem from a read error. The gene calls are TRBV5-8 and TRBJ2-5; weak D call: TRBD1 (6 bases). The CDR3 has 15 residues. In germline, CDR1 is SGHTS, CDR2 YDEGEE. The CDR3 DNA is TGTGTCAGCAGCTTGGACAGCACCGTCCAAGAGACCCAGTACTTC. Encoded protein: CVSSLDSTVQETQYF.

The chain is built from TRBV3-1 and TRBJ1-5, with D uncertain. The CDR3 length is 13 residues. V lost 3 bases, J lost 1 base, and 4 bases lay in between. CDR1 is LGHDT, CDR2 YNNKEL, per germline (reference sequence). The CDR3 protein is CASSHRSNQPQHF. The CDR3 nucleotides are TGTGCCAGCAGCCATAGAAGCAATCAGCCCCAGCATTTT.

This clonotype was found many times. This chain links TRBV7-2 with TRBJ1-6, with unresolved D. The germline gives CDR1 SGHTA, CDR2 FQGNSA. The CDR3 sequence is 16 residues long. The V and J ends lost 4 bases and 0 bases respectively, with 10 bases between them. CDR3 residues: CASSSWVGSYNSPLHF. CDR3 bases: TGTGCCAGCAGCTCGTGGGTGGGCTCCTATAATTCACCCCTCCACTTT.